Each of the 21 T cell receptor beta chains below was sequenced from the same sample in a study of blood T cells in healthy people across ages. A second roughly 6 to 11 cycle PCR used barcoded and J-beta primers. In TCRdb, the 5' RACE reads were re-called with MiXCR into one record per CDR3 protein. The sample carries just over 1 million distinct CDR3 sequences, 35% to 50% recorded once. Input material: blood. The receptor source for this set is a woman aged 55-69 years in good health.

The table lists this clonotype with a few counts. This chain uses TRBV11-1 with TRBJ2-1; 8 bases map to TRBD2. CDR1 is SGHAT, CDR2 FQDESV, per germline (reference sequence). Unmatched junction bases numbered 9, after V lost 1 base and J lost 7 bases. CDR3 size: 16 residues. Written as DNA, the CDR3 is TGTGCCAGCAGCTTAGGGTCCGGACTAGCTGGTAATGAGCAGTTCTTC. Its protein is CASSLGSGLAGNEQFF.

V gene TRBV12-3 or TRBV12-4 combines with J gene TRBJ1-6, with D possibly being TRBD1 (5 bases). V dropped 10 bases and J dropped 17 bases, with 21 bases sitting between them. The CDR3 extends over 12 amino acids. The CDR3 DNA reads as TGTGCCACTGGGCAGGGTGGTAGTATTGTCCACTTT. Its translation is CATGQGGSIVHF.

The chain links TRBV4-1 to TRBJ2-3, with D perhaps matching TRBD2 (6 bases). The germline V gene encodes CDR1 MGHRA and CDR2 YSYEKL. The CDR3 is 17 amino acids. V gave up 0 bases and J gave up 5 bases, with 18 bases separating them. The CDR3 sequence: CASSQDSSGLRGDTQYF. CDR3 sequence (DNA): TGCGCCAGCAGCCAAGATTCGAGCGGGTTGAGGGGAGATACGCAGTATTTT.

This clonotype was seen only a few times. The chain carries TRBV29-1 and TRBJ2-5; 7 bases match TRBD2. In germline, CDR1 is SQVTM, CDR2 ANQGSEA. The CDR3 has 14 amino acids. The ends lost 5 bases at V and 1 base at J; junction bases unmatched: 7. This CDR3 reads CSVWGGEAQETQYF. In DNA, the CDR3 is TGCAGCGTTTGGGGGGGAGAGGCCCAAGAGACCCAGTACTTC. Using reference TRBV29-1 and TRBJ2-5 for the parts outside the CDR3, the full variable domain is SAVISQKPSRDICQRGTSLTIQCQVDSQVTMMFWYRQQPGQSLTLIATANQGSEATYESGFVIDKFPISRPNLTFSTLTVSNMSPEDSSIYLCSVWGGEAQETQYFGPGTRLLVL.

V and J are TRBV21-1 and TRBJ1-4. TRBV21-1 is given as a pseudogene. This CDR3 has 17 residues. CDR3 sequence: CASSKVNRKANPEKLFF. CDR3 DNA: TGTGCCAGCAGCAAAGTAAACAGAAAGGCGAATCCTGAAAAACTGTTTTTT.

This clonotype has a handful of counts. V and J are TRBV7-9 and TRBJ2-7, with 7 bases fitting TRBD1. V was clipped by 3 bases and J by 4 bases; unmatched bases: 6. CDR3 length: 14 amino acids. CDR1 is SEHNR and CDR2 is FQNEAQ in the germline V gene (reference sequence). The CDR3 spells CASSFTDRAYEQYF. The CDR3 DNA reads TGTGCCAGCAGCTTTACCGACAGGGCTTACGAGCAGTACTTC.

This chain links TRBV20-1 with TRBJ2-3, with no clear D. Germline CDR1 reads DFQATT; CDR2 reads SNEGSKA (reference sequence). V was cut by 0 bases and J by 2 bases, with 12 bases left in between. The CDR3 consists of 15 residues. CDR3 loop: CSARDAKKPTDTQYF. CDR3 nucleotide sequence: TGCAGTGCTAGAGATGCGAAGAAACCCACAGATACGCAGTATTTT.

The rearrangement uses TRBV7-9 and TRBJ2-1; the D is unclear. Trimming removed 1 base at V and 2 bases at J, with 9 bases between. Germline loops: CDR1 SEHNR, CDR2 FQNEAQ (reference sequence). The CDR3 is 15 amino acids. The CDR3 reads CASSLGKDAYNEQFF. The CDR3 DNA sequence: TGTGCCAGCAGCTTAGGCAAAGATGCCTACAATGAGCAGTTCTTC.

Here the CDR3 reads CASSQDFGANEKLFF. The CDR3 DNA follows: TGCGCCAGCAGCCAGGATTTCGGAGCTAATGAAAAACTGTTTTTT. This chain links TRBV4-3 with TRBJ1-4; D uncertain. Germline CDR1 is LGHNA and CDR2 is YSLEER. CDR3 size: 15 residues. Deletions cut 3 bases from V and 3 bases from J, with 11 bases between.

This rearrangement joins TRBV6-6 to TRBJ1-4, with a weak D call TRBD1 (6 bases). Trimming removed 11 bases from V and 4 bases from J, with 14 bases in between. The CDR3 is 13 amino acids. The germline V gene encodes CDR1 MNHNY and CDR2 SVGAGI (reference sequence). CDR3 in amino acids: CAGQTDYNEKLFF. CDR3 DNA sequence: TGTGCCGGACAGACGGACTATAATGAAAAACTGTTTTTT.

Comment on this clonotype: One junction end disagrees with the germline gene, perhaps due to a read error. The chain couples TRBV11-2 to TRBJ2-7; 7 bases line up with TRBD1. The germline gives CDR1 SGHAT, CDR2 FQNNGV. The CDR3 runs 12 residues. The CDR3 protein is CTSSPRQGEQYF. In DNA, the CDR3 is TGTACCAGCAGCCCCAGACAGGGAGAGCAGTACTTC.

CDR3 region: CASSFRGTGVNEQYF. As DNA, the CDR3 is TGTGCCAGCAGCTTCCGCGGGACAGGGGTCAATGAGCAGTACTTC. V usage is TRBV3-1 and J usage is TRBJ2-5, with 10 bases that match TRBD1. CDR1 and CDR2 (germline): LGHDT, YNNKEL (reference sequence). V lost 5 bases and J lost 11; bases outside the gene matches: 14. The CDR3 loop spans 15 amino acids.

V usage is TRBV7-9 and J usage is TRBJ1-2; 7 bases align to TRBD1. The CDR3 runs 13 residues. The V gene's germline CDR1 is SEHNR and CDR2 FQNEAQ (reference sequence). V trimming: 9 bases; J trimming: 8 bases; junction bases outside the gene matches: 12. The CDR3 loop reads CASRDSLFLGYTF. CDR3 coding DNA: TGTGCCAGTCGGGACAGCCTCTTCCTGGGCTACACCTTC.

Only a few counts were recorded for this clonotype. The chain recombines TRBV20-1 with TRBJ2-7; D perhaps matches TRBD2 (6 bases). The CDR3 is 13 residues long. From germline, CDR1 is DFQATT and CDR2 SNEGSKA (reference sequence). Trimming removed 5 bases at V and 4 bases at J, with 15 bases between. CDR3 protein: CSAYGLSEYEQYF. CDR3 bases: TGCAGTGCTTACGGACTATCCGAATACGAGCAGTACTTC.

V and J are TRBV5-1 and TRBJ2-7, with D possibly being TRBD2 (6 bases). Germline assignment: CDR1 SGHRS and CDR2 YFSETQ. V shed 5 bases and J shed 1 base, with 13 bases lying between them. The length of the CDR3 is 14 residues. In nucleotides, the CDR3 is TGCGCCAGCAGTCCGGGGGACGCATCCTACGAGCAGTACTTC. Residues: CASSPGDASYEQYF. The full variable domain, completed using reference TRBV5-1 and TRBJ2-7, is KAGVTQTPRYLIKTRGQQVTLSCSPISGHRSVSWYQQTPGQGLQFLFEYFSETQRNKGNFPGRFSGRQFSNSRSEMNVSTLELGDSALYLCASSPGDASYEQYFGPGTRLTVT.

The CDR3 nucleotides read TGTGCCAGCACCCCATTCCAACAGGGGGAGGGGTCCTACAATGAGCAGTTCTTC. This encodes CASTPFQQGEGSYNEQFF. This chain connects TRBV21-1 to TRBJ2-1; whether TRBD1, the table's D call, matches the DNA was not checked. TRBV21-1 is labeled a pseudogene. The CDR3 is 18 residues long.

This clonotype has just a few counts. The rearrangement links TRBV7-9 to TRBJ2-3; D unclear. Germline lookup yields CDR1 SEHNR and CDR2 FQNEAQ (reference sequence). CDR3 length: 14 amino acids. With 7 bases removed from V and 0 bases from J, the gap between germline ends came to 11 bases. The CDR3 nucleotides are TGTGCCAGCAAGCTTAGCATAAGCACAGATACGCAGTATTTT. Translation: CASKLSISTDTQYF.

The chain combines TRBV11-2 with TRBJ2-4; 7 nucleotides match TRBD2. The DNA matches TRBJ2-7 better at its end, which makes the J call doubtful. The CDR3 contains 15 residues. Germline lookup yields CDR1 SGHAT and CDR2 FQNNGV. The CDR3 DNA reads as TGTGCCAGCAGTGTGTATCGGGAGGTAACCTACGAGCAGTACTTC. It is translated as CASSVYREVTYEQYF.

This clonotype was detected only a few times. The J gene is TRBJ2-4, the V gene TRBV20-1, with D perhaps given as TRBD1 or TRBD2 (5 bases each). The CDR3 is 14 residues long. V lost 6 bases and J lost 4, with 16 bases in between. The germline gives CDR1 DFQATT, CDR2 SNEGSKA (reference sequence). CDR3 loop: CSATVRDGKNIQYF. DNA for the CDR3: TGCAGTGCGACCGTCCGGGACGGGAAAAACATTCAGTACTTC.

This chain connects TRBV28 to TRBJ1-1; D remains unclear. The CDR3 covers 15 residues. Per germline, CDR1 MDHEN and CDR2 SYDVKM. V gave up 4 bases and J gave up 4 bases, with 16 bases separating them. Here the CDR3 DNA reads TGTGCCAGCAGTTCCAAAATCACAGTTCCCACTGAAGCTTTCTTT. Encoded protein: CASSSKITVPTEAFF.

The V and J genes are TRBV2 and TRBJ2-5; D unresolved. The CDR3 is made up of 13 amino acids. The germline CDR1 and CDR2 sequences are SNHLY and FYNNEI. Trimming removed 6 bases from V and 5 bases from J, with 13 bases in between. The CDR3 nucleotides read TGTGCCAGCAGGCCCGCCTGGAAGGAGACCCAGTACTTC. Protein product: CASRPAWKETQYF.